The clone carrying this TCR beta chain was counted at least ten times. With 5 bases removed from V and 3 bases from J, the gap between germline ends came to 8 bases. Germline CDR1 is SEHNR and CDR2 is FQNEAQ (reference sequence). CDR3 length: 12 amino acids. The data are from a study of T cells after yellow fever vaccination. 5'RACE template switching generated TCR cDNA, adding a universal primer site and UMIs. From the 5' RACE reads, TCRdb called clonotypes with MiXCR, one entry per CDR3 protein. Of around 300,000 distinct CDR3 sequences listed, 10% to 15% are singletons. V usage is TRBV7-9 and J usage is TRBJ2-7; the D gene could be TRBD1 or TRBD2 (5 bases each). This clonotype was sampled from a man aged 30 to 39 who received the YFV17D yellow fever vaccine. The sample here was CD4+ T cells sorted from PBMCs, taken 45 days after the yellow fever booster vaccination. Here the CDR3 DNA reads TGTGCCAGCAGCCGGGACCACTACGAGCAGTACTTC. Its translation is CASSRDHYEQYF.